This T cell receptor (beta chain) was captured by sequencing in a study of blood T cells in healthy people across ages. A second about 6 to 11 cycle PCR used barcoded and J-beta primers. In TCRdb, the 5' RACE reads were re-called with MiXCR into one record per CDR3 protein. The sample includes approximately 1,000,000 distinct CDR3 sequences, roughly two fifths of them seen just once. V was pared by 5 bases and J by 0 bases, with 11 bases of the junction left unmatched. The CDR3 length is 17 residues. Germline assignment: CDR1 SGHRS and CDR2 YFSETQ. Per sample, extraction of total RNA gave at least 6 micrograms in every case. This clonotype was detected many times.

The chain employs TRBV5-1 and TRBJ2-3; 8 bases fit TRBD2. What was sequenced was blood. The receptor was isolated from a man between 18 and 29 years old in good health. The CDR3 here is CASRKGLAQPSTDTQYF. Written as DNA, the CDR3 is TGCGCCAGCAGGAAAGGACTAGCCCAACCAAGCACAGATACGCAGTATTTT.